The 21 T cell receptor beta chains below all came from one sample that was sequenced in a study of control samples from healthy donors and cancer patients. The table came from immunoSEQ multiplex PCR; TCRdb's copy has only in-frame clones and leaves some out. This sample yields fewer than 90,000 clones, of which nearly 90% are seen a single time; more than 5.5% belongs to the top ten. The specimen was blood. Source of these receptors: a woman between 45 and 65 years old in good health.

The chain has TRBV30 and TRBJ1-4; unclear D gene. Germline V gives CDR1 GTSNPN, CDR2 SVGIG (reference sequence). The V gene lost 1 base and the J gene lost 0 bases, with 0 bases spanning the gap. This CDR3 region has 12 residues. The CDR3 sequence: CAWSATNEKLFF. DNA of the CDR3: TGTGCCTGGAGTGCAACTAATGAAAAACTGTTTTTT. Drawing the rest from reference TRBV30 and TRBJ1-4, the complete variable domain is SQTIHQWPATLVQPVGSPLSLECTVEGTSNPNLYWYRQAAGRGLQLLFYSVGIGQISSEVPQNLSASRPQDRQFILSSKKLLLSDSGFYLCAWSATNEKLFFGSGTQLSVL.

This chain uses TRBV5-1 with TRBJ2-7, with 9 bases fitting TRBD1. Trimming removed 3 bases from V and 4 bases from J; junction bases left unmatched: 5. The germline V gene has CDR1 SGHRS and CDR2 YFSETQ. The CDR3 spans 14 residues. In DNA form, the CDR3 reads TGCGCCAGCAGCTCCGGGACAGGGAGGTACGAGCAGTACTTC. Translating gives CASSSGTGRYEQYF.

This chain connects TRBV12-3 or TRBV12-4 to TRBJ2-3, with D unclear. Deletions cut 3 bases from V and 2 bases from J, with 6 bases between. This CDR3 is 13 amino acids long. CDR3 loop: CASSFVSTDTQYF. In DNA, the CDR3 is TGTGCCAGCAGTTTTGTGTCCACAGATACGCAGTATTTT.

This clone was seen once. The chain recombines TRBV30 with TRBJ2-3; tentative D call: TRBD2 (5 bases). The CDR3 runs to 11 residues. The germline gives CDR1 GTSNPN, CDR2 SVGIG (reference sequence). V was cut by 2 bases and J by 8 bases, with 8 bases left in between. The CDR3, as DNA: TGTGCCTGGAGTCACGGAGGTACGCAGTATTTT. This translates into CAWSHGGTQYF.

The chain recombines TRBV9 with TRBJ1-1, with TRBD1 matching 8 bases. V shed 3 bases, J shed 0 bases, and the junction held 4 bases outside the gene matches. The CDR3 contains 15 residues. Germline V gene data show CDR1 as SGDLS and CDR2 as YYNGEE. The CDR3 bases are TGTGCCAGCAGCGGATGGACAGGGATGAACACTGAAGCTTTCTTT. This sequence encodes CASSGWTGMNTEAFF. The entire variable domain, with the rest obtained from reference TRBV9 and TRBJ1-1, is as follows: DSGVTQTPKHLITATGQRVTLRCSPRSGDLSVYWYQQSLDQGLQFLIQYYNGEERAKGNILERFSAQQFPDLHSELNLSSLELGDSALYFCASSGWTGMNTEAFFGQGTRLTVV.

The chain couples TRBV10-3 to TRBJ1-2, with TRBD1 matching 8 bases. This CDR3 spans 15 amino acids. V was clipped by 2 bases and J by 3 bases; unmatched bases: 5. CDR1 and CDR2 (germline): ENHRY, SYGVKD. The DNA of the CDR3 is TGTGCCATCAGTGAGCCGGGACAGGAAGACTATGGCTACACCTTC. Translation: CAISEPGQEDYGYTF.

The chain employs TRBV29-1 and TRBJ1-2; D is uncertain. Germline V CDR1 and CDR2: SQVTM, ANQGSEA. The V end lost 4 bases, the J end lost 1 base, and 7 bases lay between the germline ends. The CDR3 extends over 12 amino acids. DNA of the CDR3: TGCAGCGTTGTTGCAGATAACTATGGCTACACCTTC. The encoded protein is CSVVADNYGYTF.

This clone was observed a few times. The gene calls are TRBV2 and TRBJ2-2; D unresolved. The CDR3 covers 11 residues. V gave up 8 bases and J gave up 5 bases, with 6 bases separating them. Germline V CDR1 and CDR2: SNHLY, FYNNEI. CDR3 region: CASRNTGELFF. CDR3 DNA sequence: TGTGCCAGCCGAAATACCGGGGAGCTGTTTTTT.

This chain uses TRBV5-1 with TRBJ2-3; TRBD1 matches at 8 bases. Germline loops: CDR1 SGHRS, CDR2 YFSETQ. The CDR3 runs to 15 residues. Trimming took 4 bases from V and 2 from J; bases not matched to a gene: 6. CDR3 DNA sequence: TGCGCCAGCAGCCCGGGACAGGCCTACACAGATACGCAGTATTTT. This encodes CASSPGQAYTDTQYF.

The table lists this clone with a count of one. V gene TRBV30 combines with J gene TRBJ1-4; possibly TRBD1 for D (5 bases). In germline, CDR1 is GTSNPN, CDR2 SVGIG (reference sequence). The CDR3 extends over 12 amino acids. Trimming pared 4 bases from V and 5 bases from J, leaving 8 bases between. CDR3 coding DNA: TGTGCCTGGAATCAGGGAAATGAAAAACTGTTTTTT. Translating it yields CAWNQGNEKLFF.

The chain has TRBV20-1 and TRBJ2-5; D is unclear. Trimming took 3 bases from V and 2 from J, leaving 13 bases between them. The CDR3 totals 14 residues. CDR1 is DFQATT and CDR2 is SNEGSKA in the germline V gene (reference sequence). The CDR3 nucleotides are TGCAGTGCTAGTCCCCGTAACTTGCAAGAGACCCAGTACTTC. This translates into CSASPRNLQETQYF.

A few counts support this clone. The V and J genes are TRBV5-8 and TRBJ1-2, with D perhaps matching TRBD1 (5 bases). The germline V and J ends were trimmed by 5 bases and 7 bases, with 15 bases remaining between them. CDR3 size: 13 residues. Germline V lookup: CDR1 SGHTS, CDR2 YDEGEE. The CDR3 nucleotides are TGTGCCAGCAGGTGGCAGGGACTAAGTGGCTACACCTTC. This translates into CASRWQGLSGYTF. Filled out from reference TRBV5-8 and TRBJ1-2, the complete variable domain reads EAGVTQSPTHLIKTRGQQATLRCSPISGHTSVYWYQQALGLGLQFLLWYDEGEERNRGNFPPRFSGRQFPNYSSELNVNALELEDSALYLCASRWQGLSGYTFGSGTRLTVV.

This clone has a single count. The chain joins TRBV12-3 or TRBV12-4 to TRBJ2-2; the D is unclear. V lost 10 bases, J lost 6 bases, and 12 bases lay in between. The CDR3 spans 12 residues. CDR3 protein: CAIPFGSGELFF. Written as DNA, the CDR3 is TGTGCCATCCCGTTTGGGTCCGGGGAGCTGTTTTTT.

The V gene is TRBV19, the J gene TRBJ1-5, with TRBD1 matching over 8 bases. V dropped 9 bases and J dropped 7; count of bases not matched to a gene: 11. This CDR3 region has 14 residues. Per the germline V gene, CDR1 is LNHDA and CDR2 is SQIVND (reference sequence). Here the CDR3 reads CASQTGERVQPQHF. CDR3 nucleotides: TGTGCCAGCCAGACAGGGGAGAGAGTGCAGCCCCAGCATTTT.

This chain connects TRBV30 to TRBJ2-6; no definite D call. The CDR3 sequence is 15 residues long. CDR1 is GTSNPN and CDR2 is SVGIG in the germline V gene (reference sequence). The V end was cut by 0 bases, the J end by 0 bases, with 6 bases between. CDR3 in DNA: TGTGCCTGGAGTGTGAAGGGCTCTGGGGCCAACGTCCTGACTTTC. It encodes CAWSVKGSGANVLTF.

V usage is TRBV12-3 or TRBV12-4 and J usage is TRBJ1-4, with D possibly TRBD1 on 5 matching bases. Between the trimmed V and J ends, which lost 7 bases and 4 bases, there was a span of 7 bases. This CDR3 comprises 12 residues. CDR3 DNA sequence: TGTGCCAGCATGACAGATAATGAAAAACTGTTTTTT. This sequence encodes CASMTDNEKLFF.

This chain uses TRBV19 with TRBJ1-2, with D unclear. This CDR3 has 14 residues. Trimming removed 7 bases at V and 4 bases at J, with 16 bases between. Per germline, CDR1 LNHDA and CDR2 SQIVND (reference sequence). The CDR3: CASTRDLSGYGYTF. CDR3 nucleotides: TGTGCCAGTACGCGGGATCTCAGTGGCTATGGCTACACCTTC. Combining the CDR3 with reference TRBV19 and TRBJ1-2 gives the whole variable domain DGGITQSPKYLFRKEGQNVTLSCEQNLNHDAMYWYRQDPGQGLRLIYYSQIVNDFQKGDIAEGYSVSREKKESFPLTVTSAQKNPTAFYLCASTRDLSGYGYTFGSGTRLTVV.

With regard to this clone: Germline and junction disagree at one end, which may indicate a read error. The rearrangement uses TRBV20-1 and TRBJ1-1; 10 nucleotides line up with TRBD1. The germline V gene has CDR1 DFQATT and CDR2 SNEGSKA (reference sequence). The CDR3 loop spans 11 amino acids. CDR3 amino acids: CSASPTGTGVF. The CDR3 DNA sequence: TGCAGTGCGTCCCCGACCGGGACAGGGGTCTTT.

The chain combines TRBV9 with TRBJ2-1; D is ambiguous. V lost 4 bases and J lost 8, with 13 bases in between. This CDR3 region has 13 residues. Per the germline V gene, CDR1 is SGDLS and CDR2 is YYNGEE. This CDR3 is CASSLSSGHEQFF. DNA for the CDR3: TGTGCCAGCAGCCTCAGTTCCGGCCATGAGCAGTTCTTC. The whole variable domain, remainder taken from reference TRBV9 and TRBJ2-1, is DSGVTQTPKHLITATGQRVTLRCSPRSGDLSVYWYQQSLDQGLQFLIQYYNGEERAKGNILERFSAQQFPDLHSELNLSSLELGDSALYFCASSLSSGHEQFFGPGTRLTVL.

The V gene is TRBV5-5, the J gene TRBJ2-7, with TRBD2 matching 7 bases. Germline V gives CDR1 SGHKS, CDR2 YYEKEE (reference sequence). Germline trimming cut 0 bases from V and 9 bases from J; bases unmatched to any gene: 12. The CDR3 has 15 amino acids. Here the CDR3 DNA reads TGTGCCAGCAGCTTGGGTCGGAGCGGGGCTCGCGGGCAGTACTTC. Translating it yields CASSLGRSGARGQYF.

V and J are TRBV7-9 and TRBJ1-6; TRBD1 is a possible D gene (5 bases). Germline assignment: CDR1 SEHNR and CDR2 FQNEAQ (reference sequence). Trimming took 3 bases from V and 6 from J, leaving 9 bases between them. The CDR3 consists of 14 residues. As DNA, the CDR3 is TGTGCCAGCAGCTTGAGGGGAGGTAATTCACCCCTCCACTTT. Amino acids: CASSLRGGNSPLHF.